What follows are 10 T cell receptor beta chains derived from one specimen sequenced in a study of shared clonotypes between healthy human individuals. Method: immunoSEQ multiplex PCR; TCRdb's copy keeps in-frame clones and lacks some. The sample has roughly 2.5 million clones, 85% to 95% seen once. Sequencing was done on a sample of naive CD4+ T cells sorted from blood. Subset reported: CD45RA+ positively selected. The receptors stem from a young man in good health.

The rearrangement joins TRBV2 to TRBJ1-2, with 8 bases lining up with TRBD1. With 5 bases clipped from V and 2 bases from J, the junction kept 13 bases outside the gene matches. This CDR3 is 17 amino acids long. The germline V gene has CDR1 SNHLY and CDR2 FYNNEI. This CDR3 is CASSLVHGGQGNYGYTF. The DNA for the CDR3 is TGTGCCAGCAGTTTAGTTCACGGCGGACAGGGAAACTATGGCTACACCTTC. Using reference TRBV2 and TRBJ1-2 for the parts outside the CDR3, the full variable domain is EPEVTQTPSHQVTQMGQEVILRCVPISNHLYFYWYRQILGQKVEFLVSFYNNEISEKSEIFDDQFSVERPDGSNFTLKIRSTKLEDSAMYFCASSLVHGGQGNYGYTFGSGTRLTVV.

The CDR3 reads CASRGTGEYGYTF. CDR3 DNA: TGTGCCAGCAGAGGCACGGGGGAATATGGCTACACCTTC. The chain employs TRBV6-6 and TRBJ1-2; TRBD1 might be the D (5 bases). V was shortened by 6 bases and J by 5 bases, with 13 bases between the two germline ends. The germline gives CDR1 MNHNY, CDR2 SVGAGI (reference sequence). The CDR3 is 13 residues long.

This chain joins TRBV7-9 and TRBJ1-1; 8 bases match TRBD1. The germline CDR1 and CDR2 sequences are SEHNR and FQNEAQ (reference sequence). V shed 5 bases and J 4 bases; nucleotides not matched to a gene: 9. CDR3 size: 15 residues. The CDR3 bases are TGTGCCAGCAGCAGAGAACAGGGGGAAGGCACTGAAGCTTTCTTT. It encodes CASSREQGEGTEAFF.

The V and J genes are TRBV5-5 and TRBJ2-2; 8 positions match TRBD1. This CDR3 is 15 amino acids long. Germline CDR1 is SGHKS and CDR2 is YYEKEE (reference sequence). The V and J ends lost 5 bases and 5 bases, in that order; junction bases with no gene match: 8. The CDR3 spells CASSYDRGGTGELFF. The CDR3 nucleotides read TGTGCCAGCAGTTACGACAGGGGAGGAACCGGGGAGCTGTTTTTT.

The sample holds a few counts of this clone. A read error may produce the germline difference seen at one junction end. The chain carries TRBV2 and TRBJ1-6; tentative D call: TRBD1 (5 bases). Per germline, CDR1 SNHLY and CDR2 FYNNEI. The CDR3 has 11 residues. The CDR3 here is CASTLTDTRAF. Here the CDR3 DNA reads TGTGCCAGCACCCTCACGGACACCCGTGCCTTT.

This clone was seen only once. The rearrangement uses TRBV7-2 and TRBJ2-5; TRBD2 is a possible D gene (6 bases). The CDR3 is made up of 14 amino acids. V lost 2 bases, J lost 0 bases, and 7 bases lay in between. Germline lookup yields CDR1 SGHTA and CDR2 FQGNSA. CDR3 DNA sequence: TGTGCCAGCAGCTTATGGAGGGACCAAGAGACCCAGTACTTC. It specifies CASSLWRDQETQYF.

The chain has TRBV5-6 and TRBJ2-5, with 8 bases fitting TRBD1. The CDR3 spans 14 residues. Trimming took 4 bases from V and 5 from J; bases not matched to a gene: 7. CDR1 is SGHDT, CDR2 YYEEEE, per germline. The CDR3 protein is CASSRTGGRETQYF. The CDR3 DNA follows: TGTGCCAGCAGCCGTACAGGGGGAAGGGAGACCCAGTACTTC.

The rearrangement uses TRBV4-3 and TRBJ2-7; 9 nucleotides match TRBD2. The V gene end was trimmed by 0 bases and the J gene end by 2 bases; junction bases not matched to a gene: 5. CDR1 and CDR2 (germline): LGHNA, YSLEER. The CDR3 consists of 16 residues. In nucleotides, the CDR3 is TGCGCCAGCAGCCAAGACACCCTAGCGGGGACCTACGAGCAGTACTTC. Protein sequence: CASSQDTLAGTYEQYF.

In this sample, this clone turned up once. This CDR3 is also generated by other DNA sequences in the sample. The CDR3 coding sequence is TGCGCCAGCAGCCTCGCCAATGAAAAACTGTTTTTT. Its protein is CASSLANEKLFF. V is TRBV5-1 and J is TRBJ1-4; D remains unclear. The germline V and J ends were trimmed by 4 bases and 5 bases, with 6 bases remaining between them. CDR1 is SGHRS and CDR2 is YFSETQ in the germline V gene. This CDR3 region has 12 residues. The full variable domain, with the rest looked up from reference TRBV5-1 and TRBJ1-4, is KAGVTQTPRYLIKTRGQQVTLSCSPISGHRSVSWYQQTPGQGLQFLFEYFSETQRNKGNFPGRFSGRQFSNSRSEMNVSTLELGDSALYLCASSLANEKLFFGSGTQLSVL.

This chain connects TRBV6-6 to TRBJ2-3; D may be TRBD1 or TRBD2 (5 bases each). The CDR3 totals 15 residues. CDR1 is MNHNY, CDR2 SVGAGI, per germline (reference sequence). V dropped 5 bases and J dropped 4 bases, with 16 bases sitting between them. CDR3 coding DNA: TGTGCCAGCAGTCCCCGGGACCGCGGATCAGATACGCAGTATTTT. Translating it yields CASSPRDRGSDTQYF.